The clone carrying this T cell receptor (beta chain) was seen more than once but under ten times. The antigen is undetermined. CDR3 size: 12 residues. The V end lost 6 bases, the J end lost 1 base, and 4 bases lay between the germline ends. Germline V gives CDR1 LNHDA, CDR2 SQIVND (reference sequence). TCRdb keeps only in-frame clones here, not all; method: immunoSEQ multiplex PCR. This table holds 65,000 to 85,000 clones, approximately 90% found once. This entry is derived from a study of T cell responses to AZD1222 COVID-19 vaccine. Broader study findings: After the peak T cell response, and only then, were repertoires sampled. Donor demographics were predominantly white British with a female majority; clonal diversity may be underestimated. Vaccination with two AZD1222 doses was followed by a rise in Spike-specific TCR breadth and depth.

The sequencing used peripheral blood, collected on day 0 of AZD1222 vaccination. The clonotype comes from an adult in good health. The J gene is TRBJ1-5, the V gene TRBV19; D gene uncertain. This chain's CDR3 is CASSESNQPQHF. The CDR3 DNA sequence: TGTGCCAGTAGCGAGAGCAATCAGCCCCAGCATTTT. The variable domain in full, with the rest retrieved from reference TRBV19 and TRBJ1-5, is DGGITQSPKYLFRKEGQNVTLSCEQNLNHDAMYWYRQDPGQGLRLIYYSQIVNDFQKGDIAEGYSVSREKKESFPLTVTSAQKNPTAFYLCASSESNQPQHFGDGTRLSIL.